These 21 T cell receptor beta chains originate from one sample sequenced in a study of regulatory T cells in long-lasting Graves disease. Indicated time point: newly diagnosed GD, antithyroid drugs for less than 3 months. Following extraction of RNA from PBMCs, that RNA was used to make the TCR library. Combining iRepertoire HTBI primers with Arm-PCR of CDR3 regions, the authors built TCR beta libraries. Using its own MiXCR run on the multiplex PCR reads, TCRdb lists one record per CDR3 protein. The profile covers 350,000 to 450,000 distinct CDR3 sequences, with roughly 15% appearing a single time and over 7.5% taken by the ten largest. The same data also contributed to another study, on T cells in Graves' hyperthyroidism and ophthalmopathy.

This specimen was peripheral blood mononuclear cells (PBMCs), taken at new diagnosis, from a patient treated with antithyroid drugs. The origin of the receptors is a woman aged 40 to 50 with Graves disease.

This clonotype was detected only a few times. The V gene is TRBV19, the J gene TRBJ2-1, with a weak D call TRBD2 (5 bases). CDR1 LNHDA and CDR2 SQIVND come from the germline V gene (reference sequence). The CDR3 length is 16 residues. Trimming took off 3 bases at V and 0 bases at J, with 12 bases between the two ends. The CDR3 loop reads CASSISGSASYNEQFF. The CDR3 bases are TGTGCCAGTAGTATCAGTGGGAGCGCCTCCTACAATGAGCAGTTCTTC.

This clonotype was recorded many times. The V call is TRBV11-3, the J call TRBJ1-1; D is unresolved. Trimming stripped 6 bases from V and 8 bases from J, with 10 bases between. This CDR3 region has 11 residues. CDR1 SGHNT and CDR2 YENEEA come from the germline V gene. The CDR3 DNA reads TGTGCCAGCAGTCGCGGGCCGGAAGCTTTCTTT. Protein sequence: CASSRGPEAFF.

The chain recombines TRBV12-3 or TRBV12-4 with TRBJ2-1; TRBD2 agrees at 7 bases. The J segment lost 4 bases and the V segment lost 7 bases, leaving 4 bases of the junction unmatched. The CDR3 runs 13 residues. This CDR3 reads CASKSGEYNEQFF. CDR3 in DNA: TGTGCCAGCAAGAGCGGGGAGTACAATGAGCAGTTCTTC.

By sample share, this clonotype is medium-sized (0.01 to 0.1%). The rearrangement links TRBV7-9 to TRBJ1-1; D remains ambiguous. Germline assignment: CDR1 SEHNR and CDR2 FQNEAQ (reference sequence). This CDR3 has 13 residues. Trimming removed 5 bases from V and 6 bases from J, with 13 bases in between. The DNA for the CDR3 is TGTGCCAGCAGCCTAGAACCGGGATCTGAAGCTTTCTTT. It translates to CASSLEPGSEAFF.

This clonotype was counted ten times or more. V is TRBV7-2 and J is TRBJ2-3; TRBD2 agrees at 10 bases. After removal of 3 bases from V and 2 bases from J, the junction contained 5 bases not matched to a gene. The CDR3 has 16 amino acids. The germline V gene encodes CDR1 SGHTA and CDR2 FQGNSA. The CDR3: CASSFASGSTTDTQYF. CDR3 bases: TGTGCCAGCAGCTTCGCTAGCGGGAGCACCACAGATACGCAGTATTTT.

This clonotype was counted many times. V is TRBV11-2 and J is TRBJ2-1; 10 bases are a match to TRBD2. The CDR3 is 15 residues long. The V gene end was trimmed by 3 bases and the J gene end by 4 bases; junction bases not matched to a gene: 3. Germline values: CDR1 SGHAT, CDR2 FQNNGV. The CDR3 DNA reads as TGTGCCAGCAGCTTCGGGACTAGCGCGTACAATGAGCAGTTCTTC. Its translation is CASSFGTSAYNEQFF.

V and J are TRBV20-1 and TRBJ2-3, with 8 nucleotides matching TRBD2. Germline V CDR1 and CDR2: DFQATT, SNEGSKA (reference sequence). Losses at the gene ends were 1 base for V and 1 base for J; bases not matched to a gene: 13. The CDR3 is 18 amino acids. CDR3 region: CSARAPSGAGGGTDTQYF. The CDR3 nucleotides read TGCAGTGCTAGAGCTCCCTCAGGGGCGGGAGGCGGCACAGATACGCAGTATTTT.

This clonotype was seen only a few times. The chain joins TRBV7-9 to TRBJ2-1; tentative D call: TRBD2 (7 bases). V dropped 4 bases and J dropped 8 bases, with 24 bases sitting between them. The CDR3 has 17 amino acids. Germline CDR1 reads SEHNR; CDR2 reads FQNEAQ (reference sequence). The CDR3 here is CASSSSEGGPKGDEQFF. In DNA, the CDR3 is TGTGCCAGCAGCTCCTCCGAGGGAGGGCCCAAGGGGGATGAGCAGTTCTTC. Drawing the rest from reference TRBV7-9 and TRBJ2-1, the complete variable domain is DTGVSQNPRHKITKRGQNVTFRCDPISEHNRLYWYRQTLGQGPEFLTYFQNEAQLEKSRLLSDRFSAERPKGSFSTLEIQRTEQGDSAMYLCASSSSEGGPKGDEQFFGPGTRLTVL.

This clonotype occurred many times. V and J are TRBV7-3 and TRBJ2-7; D is perhaps TRBD2 (5 bases). Germline V gene data show CDR1 as SGHTA and CDR2 as FQGTGA. This CDR3 region has 15 residues. Trimming shortened V by 5 bases and J by 1 base, and 15 bases separated the two germline ends. The CDR3 loop is CASSPKGSGSYEQYF. As DNA, the CDR3 is TGTGCCAGCAGCCCCAAAGGGTCGGGGTCCTACGAGCAGTACTTC.

This chain uses TRBV7-2 with TRBJ1-1; 8 bases agree with TRBD1. This CDR3 has 14 residues. CDR1 and CDR2 from the germline V gene are SGHTA and FQGNSA. The J segment lost 0 bases and the V segment lost 4 bases, leaving 1 base of the junction unmatched. The CDR3 DNA sequence: TGTGCCAGCAGCTGGGACAGGATGAACACTGAAGCTTTCTTT. Translating it yields CASSWDRMNTEAFF.

This clonotype was counted ten times or more. The J gene is TRBJ2-5, the V gene TRBV11-3; maybe TRBD2 (6 bases). Germline CDR1 and CDR2: SGHNT and YENEEA. The CDR3 runs 15 residues. The ends were cut back, 1 base at V and 5 bases at J, with 14 bases in the middle. The CDR3 DNA reads TGTGCCAGCAGCTTAGTTGGGACTTCCCTCGAGACCCAGTACTTC. This codes for CASSLVGTSLETQYF.

This clonotype was seen many times. This chain uses TRBV28 with TRBJ2-7; 11 positions match TRBD2. J was trimmed by 3 bases and V by 7 bases; bases with no gene match: 5. The V gene's germline CDR1 is MDHEN and CDR2 SYDVKM. This CDR3 is 14 amino acids long. CDR3 bases: TGTGCCAGCACCCCCGGGACTAGCGGCTACGAGCAGTACTTC. It codes for CASTPGTSGYEQYF.

This clonotype was counted ten times or more. The rearrangement uses TRBV29-1 and TRBJ2-5; D uncertain. The germline V gene encodes CDR1 SQVTM and CDR2 ANQGSEA. The CDR3 loop spans 12 amino acids. The ends were cut back, 7 bases at V and 4 bases at J, with 13 bases in the middle. The CDR3 DNA is TGCAGCGCAGATAAAACTGGAGAGACCCAGTACTTC. Encoded protein: CSADKTGETQYF.

This clonotype was detected only a few times. This chain joins TRBV19 and TRBJ2-3, with a possible D match to TRBD2 (5 bases). The CDR3 is made up of 16 amino acids. The ends were cut back, 7 bases at V and 0 bases at J, with 17 bases in the middle. The germline gives CDR1 LNHDA, CDR2 SQIVND (reference sequence). CDR3 DNA: TGTGCCAGTAAACCCAACGAGCGGAGAAGCACAGATACGCAGTATTTT. Protein: CASKPNERRSTDTQYF. Together with reference TRBV19 and TRBJ2-3, the CDR3 gives the full variable domain: DGGITQSPKYLFRKEGQNVTLSCEQNLNHDAMYWYRQDPGQGLRLIYYSQIVNDFQKGDIAEGYSVSREKKESFPLTVTSAQKNPTAFYLCASKPNERRSTDTQYFGPGTRLTVL.

This clonotype was counted at least ten times. CDR3: CASSSGLAGETQYF. In DNA, the CDR3 is TGTGCCAGCAGCTCCGGACTAGCCGGAGAGACCCAGTACTTC. J is TRBJ2-5 and V is TRBV7-2; 8 bases map to TRBD2. The germline gives CDR1 SGHTA, CDR2 FQGNSA. This CDR3 comprises 14 residues. The junction had 5 bases not matched to a gene; V was cut back by 4 bases and J by 4 bases.

This clonotype showed up many times. V usage is TRBV12-3 or TRBV12-4 and J usage is TRBJ2-1; 11 bases match TRBD1. The CDR3 spans 15 residues. J gave up 4 bases and V 5 bases, and 4 bases lay outside the gene matches. The DNA of the CDR3 is TGTGCCAGCAGTGGACAGGGGGCGAGGTACAATGAGCAGTTCTTC. Translated: CASSGQGARYNEQFF.

The rearrangement links TRBV29-1 to TRBJ1-1, with a possible D match to TRBD1 (5 bases). Germline lookup yields CDR1 SQVTM and CDR2 ANQGSEA. The CDR3 contains 13 residues. Trimming cost V 4 bases and J 1 base, with 10 bases left between them. CDR3 residues: CSVVGGGNTEAFF. The CDR3 DNA reads as TGCAGCGTTGTCGGGGGGGGGAACACTGAAGCTTTCTTT.

With respect to this clonotype: This may arise from a read error, as a much more abundant clone is one base away. CDR3 region: CATTDRPYEQYF. The CDR3 coding sequence is TGTGCCACCACGGACAGGCCCTACGAGCAGTACTTC. The chain is built from TRBV7-2 and TRBJ2-7, with 7 bases matching TRBD1. After removal of 10 bases from V and 2 bases from J, the junction contained 5 bases not matched to a gene. The CDR3 sequence is 12 residues long. Germline assignment: CDR1 SGHTA and CDR2 FQGNSA.

This clonotype was recorded at least ten times. The chain recombines TRBV11-2 with TRBJ2-5; TRBD2 matches at 10 bases. The ends lost 1 base at V and 4 bases at J; junction bases unmatched: 6. The germline CDR1 and CDR2 sequences are SGHAT and FQNNGV. This CDR3 is built from 16 residues. In DNA, the CDR3 is TGTGCCAGCAGCTTAGTGTTTAGCGGGAGGTCAGAGACCCAGTACTTC. Its translation: CASSLVFSGRSETQYF.

This clonotype was recorded at least ten times. This chain joins TRBV2 and TRBJ2-2; the D call may be TRBD1 or TRBD2 (5 bases each). The CDR3 loop spans 16 amino acids. Germline CDR1 SNHLY, CDR2 FYNNEI. V was trimmed by 7 bases and J by 4 bases, leaving 19 bases between them. The CDR3 DNA reads as TGTGCCAGCAAGGCAGGGAGTCACCGGGGCACCGGGGAGCTGTTTTTT. This encodes CASKAGSHRGTGELFF.

The chain couples TRBV28 to TRBJ1-5, with 7 bases lining up with TRBD1. The CDR3 loop spans 14 amino acids. With V trimmed by 4 bases and J by 6 bases, 6 bases remained unmatched. CDR1 and CDR2 (germline): MDHEN, SYDVKM. The CDR3 sequence: CASSSQGRSQPQHF. In nucleotides, the CDR3 is TGTGCCAGCAGTTCACAGGGGAGAAGTCAGCCCCAGCATTTT.